This T cell receptor beta chain emerged from a study of PD-L1 blockade in urothelial cancer. TCRdb's copy holds only in-frame clones and misses some; the assay was immunoSEQ multiplex PCR. The sample shows tens of thousands of clones, about nine tenths of them seen only once. Germline V CDR1 and CDR2: MGHRA, YSYEKL. The CDR3 extends over 16 amino acids. V shed 2 bases, J shed 5 bases, and the junction held 8 bases outside the gene matches. Time point noted: pretreatment peripheral blood. The chain couples TRBV4-1 to TRBJ2-7, with 11 bases that match TRBD2. Sequencing used PBMCs, obtained around atezolizumab (anti-PD-L1) treatment. This receptor was taken from a man aged 65-85 years with urothelial cancer. The CDR3 loop reads CASSQPTSGRFNEQYF. The CDR3 nucleotides are TGCGCCAGCAGCCAACCAACTAGCGGGAGATTTAACGAGCAGTACTTC.